This TCR beta chain stems from a study of T-cell memory formation after mild COVID-19. Germline CDR1 SGHDT, CDR2 YYEEEE. V lost 4 bases and J lost 5, with 15 bases in between. The CDR3 length is 15 residues. TCR alpha and TCR beta cDNA libraries carrying sample barcodes and UMIs came from 5'RACE with constant-segment primers. MiXCR was run by TCRdb on the 5' RACE reads, yielding one entry per CDR3 protein. Of a few hundred thousand distinct CDR3 sequences listed, around 27% are singletons. This TCR came from an adult woman who had mild COVID-19 (a few samples of this study predate the infection). Cell type and time point are not known. The sequenced sample was PBMCs or a T cell subset sorted from them (not recorded which). The chain employs TRBV5-6 and TRBJ2-2; tentatively, D is TRBD1 (7 bases). DNA of the CDR3: TGTGCCAGCAGCGGGGGGACAGTTGAGACCGGGGAGCTGTTTTTT. Residues: CASSGGTVETGELFF.